This TCR beta chain was identified in a study of Tregs in tolerant kidney transplant recipients. Study observations and caveats: The most relevant donor-specific Treg TCRbeta repertoire apparently came from expansion with activated donor B cells. Validation in larger populations is needed because few patients were studied.

Generated by immunoSEQ multiplex PCR, the TCRdb table keeps only in-frame clones and is missing some. The data contain 240,000 or so clones, approximately 83% of them seen just once; the ten biggest clones take up around 0.64%. About this clone: No antigen is known for it.

The CDR3 runs to 13 residues. Germline-derived CDR1 and CDR2 are MNHEY and SVGAGI. V shed 6 bases and J shed 5 bases, with 13 bases lying between them. Thawed PBMCs were FACS-sorted into unstimulated CD4+CD25+CD127- regulatory T cells, CD4+CD25- non-regulatory cells, CD4 and CD8 cells. Sequencing used CD4+ T cells from blood. The V gene is TRBV6-5, the J gene TRBJ1-1, with unresolved D. The receptor was derived from a human donor in good health. The CDR3 loop is CASSPRGVTEAFF. DNA of the CDR3: TGTGCCAGCAGCCCACGGGGAGTTACTGAAGCTTTCTTT.